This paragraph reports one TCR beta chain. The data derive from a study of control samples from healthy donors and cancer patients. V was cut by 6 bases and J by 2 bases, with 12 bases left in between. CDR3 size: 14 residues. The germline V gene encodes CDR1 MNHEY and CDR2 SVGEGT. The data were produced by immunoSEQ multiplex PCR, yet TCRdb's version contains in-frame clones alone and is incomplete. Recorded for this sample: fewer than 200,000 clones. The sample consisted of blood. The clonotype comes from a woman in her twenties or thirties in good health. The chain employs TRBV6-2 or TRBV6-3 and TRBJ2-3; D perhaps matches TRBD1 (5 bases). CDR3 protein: CASSFQGYTDTQYF. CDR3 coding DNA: TGTGCCAGCAGCTTCCAGGGATACACAGATACGCAGTATTTT.